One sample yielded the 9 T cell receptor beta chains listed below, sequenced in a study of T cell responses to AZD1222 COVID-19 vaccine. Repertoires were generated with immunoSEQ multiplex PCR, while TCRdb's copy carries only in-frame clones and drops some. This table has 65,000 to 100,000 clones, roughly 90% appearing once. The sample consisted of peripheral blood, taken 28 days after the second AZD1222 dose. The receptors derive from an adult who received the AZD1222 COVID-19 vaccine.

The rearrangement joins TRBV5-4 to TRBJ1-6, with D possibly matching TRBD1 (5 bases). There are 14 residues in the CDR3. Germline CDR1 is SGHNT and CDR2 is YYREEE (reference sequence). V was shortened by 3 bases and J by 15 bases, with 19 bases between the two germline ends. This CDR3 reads CASSSSGDGGLLHF. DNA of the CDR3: TGTGCCAGCAGCTCGTCCGGGGACGGAGGACTCCTCCACTTT.

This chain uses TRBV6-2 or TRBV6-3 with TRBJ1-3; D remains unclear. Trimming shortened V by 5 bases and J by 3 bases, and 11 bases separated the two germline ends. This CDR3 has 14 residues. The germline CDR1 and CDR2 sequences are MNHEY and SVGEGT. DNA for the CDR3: TGTGCCAGCAGTCTTATCGGCATTGGAAACACCATATATTTT. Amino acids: CASSLIGIGNTIYF.

The CDR3 bases are TGTGCCAGCAGCCAAGGGAGCGGTAGGGGGGAAAAACTGTTTTTT. This encodes CASSQGSGRGEKLFF. The chain recombines TRBV3-1 (or the pseudogene TRBV3-2) with TRBJ1-4, with D perhaps TRBD1 (6 bases). The CDR3 loop spans 15 amino acids. Between the trimmed V and J ends, which lost 1 base and 8 bases, there was a span of 14 bases. From germline, CDR1 is LGHDT and CDR2 YNNKEL (reference sequence).

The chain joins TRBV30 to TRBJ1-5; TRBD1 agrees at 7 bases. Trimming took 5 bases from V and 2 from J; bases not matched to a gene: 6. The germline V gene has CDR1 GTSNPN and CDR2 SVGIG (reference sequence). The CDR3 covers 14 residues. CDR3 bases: TGTGCCTGGGCAGGGGGTTCGGGCAATCAGCCCCAGCATTTT. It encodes CAWAGGSGNQPQHF.

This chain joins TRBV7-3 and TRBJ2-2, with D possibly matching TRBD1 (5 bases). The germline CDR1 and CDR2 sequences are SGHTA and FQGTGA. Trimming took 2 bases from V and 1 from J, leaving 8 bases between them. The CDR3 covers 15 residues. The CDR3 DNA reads TGTGCCAGCAGCTTAGGACACATGAACACCGGGGAGCTGTTTTTT. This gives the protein CASSLGHMNTGELFF. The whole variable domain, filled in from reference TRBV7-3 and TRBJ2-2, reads GAGVSQTPSNKVTEKGKYVELRCDPISGHTALYWYRQSLGQGPEFLIYFQGTGAADDSGLPNDRFFAVRPEGSVSTLKIQRTERGDSAVYLCASSLGHMNTGELFFGEGSRLTVL.

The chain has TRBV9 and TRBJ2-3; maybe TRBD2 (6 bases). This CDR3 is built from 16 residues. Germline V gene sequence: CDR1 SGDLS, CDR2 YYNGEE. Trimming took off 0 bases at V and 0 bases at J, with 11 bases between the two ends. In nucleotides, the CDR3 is TGTGCCAGCAGCGTAGGACTAGTGGGGAGCACAGATACGCAGTATTTT. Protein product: CASSVGLVGSTDTQYF.

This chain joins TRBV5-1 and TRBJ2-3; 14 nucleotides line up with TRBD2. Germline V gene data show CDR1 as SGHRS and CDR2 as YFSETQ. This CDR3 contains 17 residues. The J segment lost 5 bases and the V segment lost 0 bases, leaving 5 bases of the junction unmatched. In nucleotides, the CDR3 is TGCGCCAGCAGCTTGGAGGGGACTAGCGGGAGTGTAGATACGCAGTATTTT. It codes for CASSLEGTSGSVDTQYF.

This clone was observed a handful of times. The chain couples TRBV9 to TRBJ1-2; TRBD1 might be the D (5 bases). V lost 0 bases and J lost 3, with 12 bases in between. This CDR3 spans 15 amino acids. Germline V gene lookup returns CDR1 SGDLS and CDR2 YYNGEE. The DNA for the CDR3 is TGTGCCAGCAGCGTAGGGGGCGGGTTTGACTATGGCTACACCTTC. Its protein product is CASSVGGGFDYGYTF.

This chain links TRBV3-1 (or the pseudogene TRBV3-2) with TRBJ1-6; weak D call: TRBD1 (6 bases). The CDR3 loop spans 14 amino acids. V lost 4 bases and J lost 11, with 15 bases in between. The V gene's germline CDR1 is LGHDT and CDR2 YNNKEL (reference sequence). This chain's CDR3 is CASSPMTGETPLHF. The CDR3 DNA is TGTGCCAGCAGCCCGATGACAGGCGAGACACCCCTCCACTTT.